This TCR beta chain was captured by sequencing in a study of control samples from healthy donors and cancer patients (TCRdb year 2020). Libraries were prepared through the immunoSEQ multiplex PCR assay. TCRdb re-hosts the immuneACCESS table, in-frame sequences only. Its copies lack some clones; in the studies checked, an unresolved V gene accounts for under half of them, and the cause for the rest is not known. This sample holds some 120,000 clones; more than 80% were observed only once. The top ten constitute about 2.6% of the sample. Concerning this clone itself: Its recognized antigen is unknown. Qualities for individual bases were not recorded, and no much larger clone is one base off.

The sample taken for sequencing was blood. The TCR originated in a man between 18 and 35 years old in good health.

The CDR3 corresponds to CASSLRAGRLNTEAFF. The DNA sequence reads TGTGCCAGCAGTTTACGGGCAGGGCGGCTGAACACTGAAGCTTTCTTT. The sequence joins TRBV27 to TRBJ1-1; the D gene is perhaps TRBD1, on 5 matching bases. CDR1 MNHEY and CDR2 SMNVEV were looked up in the germline V gene (reference sequence). The CDR3 has 16 amino acids, counting the end cysteine and phenylalanine. Here the CDR3 DNA is all that survives: 48 bases in frame from base 1. V is shortened by 2 bases, J by 0 bases, and the region joining them spans 13 bases.